This TCR beta chain is from a study of cytomegalovirus exposure and HLA in healthy donors. Study-level findings and limits: At a 0.05 false discovery rate, a later analysis found about 17,000 TCR beta sequences to be associated with HLA alleles.

Use of 60 Vbeta and 13 Jbeta primers characterized the PCR. Profiled with immunoSEQ multiplex PCR; TCRdb holds only in-frame clones, not every one. Among around 110,000 clones, about 70% were seen once, and the ten largest hold 2.5% to 3.5%. Concerning this clone itself: Antigen: not known.

CDR3 length equals 11 residues. Trimming cost V 6 bases and J 5 bases, with 8 bases left between them. Germline V gene lookup returns CDR1 DFQATT and CDR2 SNEGSKA (reference sequence). The sample was PBMCs. The chain uses TRBV20-1 and TRBJ1-5, with D uncertain. The sequence derives from a female donor in good health and CMV-seronegative. The DNA for the CDR3 is TGCAGTGCCCGAGAGGATCAGCCCCAGCATTTT. Translating gives CSAREDQPQHF.